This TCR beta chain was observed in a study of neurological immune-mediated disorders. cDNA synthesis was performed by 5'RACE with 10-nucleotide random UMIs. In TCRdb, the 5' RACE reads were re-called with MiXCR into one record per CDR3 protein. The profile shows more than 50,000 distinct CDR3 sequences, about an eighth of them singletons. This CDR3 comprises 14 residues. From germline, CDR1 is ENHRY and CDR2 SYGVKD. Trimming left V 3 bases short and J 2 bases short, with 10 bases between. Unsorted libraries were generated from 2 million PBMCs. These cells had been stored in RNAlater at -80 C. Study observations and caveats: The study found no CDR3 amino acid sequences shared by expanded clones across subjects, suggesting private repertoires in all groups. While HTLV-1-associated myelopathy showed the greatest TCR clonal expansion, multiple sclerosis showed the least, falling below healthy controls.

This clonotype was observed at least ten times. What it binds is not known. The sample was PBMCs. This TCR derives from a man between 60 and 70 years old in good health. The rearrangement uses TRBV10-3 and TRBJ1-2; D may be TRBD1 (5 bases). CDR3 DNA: TGTGCCATCAGTGACGGGGGTCTAAACTATGGCTACACCTTC. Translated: CAISDGGLNYGYTF.